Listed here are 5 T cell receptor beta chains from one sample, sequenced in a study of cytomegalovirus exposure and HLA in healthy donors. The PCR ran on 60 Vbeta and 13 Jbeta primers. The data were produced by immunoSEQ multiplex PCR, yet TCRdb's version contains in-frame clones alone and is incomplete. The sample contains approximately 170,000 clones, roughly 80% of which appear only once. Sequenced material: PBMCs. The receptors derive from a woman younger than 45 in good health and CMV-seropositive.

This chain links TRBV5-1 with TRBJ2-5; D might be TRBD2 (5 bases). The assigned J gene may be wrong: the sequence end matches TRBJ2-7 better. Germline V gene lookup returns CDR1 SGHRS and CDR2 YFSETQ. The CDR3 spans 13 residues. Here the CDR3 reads CASSLVRGNEQYF. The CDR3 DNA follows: TGCGCCAGCAGCTTGGTAAGAGGGAACGAGCAGTACTTC.

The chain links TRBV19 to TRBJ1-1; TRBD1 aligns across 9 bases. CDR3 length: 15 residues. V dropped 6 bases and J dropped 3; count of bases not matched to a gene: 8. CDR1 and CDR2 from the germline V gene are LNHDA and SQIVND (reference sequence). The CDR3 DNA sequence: TGTGCCAGTAGATTCCGGGACAGGGATGACACTGAAGCTTTCTTT. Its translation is CASRFRDRDDTEAFF.

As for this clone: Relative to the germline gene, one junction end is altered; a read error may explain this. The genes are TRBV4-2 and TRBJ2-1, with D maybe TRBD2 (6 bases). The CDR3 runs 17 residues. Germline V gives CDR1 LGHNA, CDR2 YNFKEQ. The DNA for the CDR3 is TGTGCCAGCAACCAAGAATGGGGTAGCGGACGATACAATGAGCAGTTCTTC. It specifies CASNQEWGSGRYNEQFF.

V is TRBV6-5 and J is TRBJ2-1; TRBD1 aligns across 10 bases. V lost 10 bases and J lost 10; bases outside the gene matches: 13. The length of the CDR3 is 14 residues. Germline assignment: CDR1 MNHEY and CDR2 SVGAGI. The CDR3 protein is CATEGGTGAGEQFF. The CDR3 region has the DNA TGTGCCACCGAGGGGGGGACAGGGGCGGGGGAGCAGTTCTTC.

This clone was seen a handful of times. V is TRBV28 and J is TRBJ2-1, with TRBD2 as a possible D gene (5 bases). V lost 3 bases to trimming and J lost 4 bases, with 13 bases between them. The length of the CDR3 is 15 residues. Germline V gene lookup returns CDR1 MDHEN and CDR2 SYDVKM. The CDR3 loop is CASSFRAVDYNEQFF. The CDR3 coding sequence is TGTGCCAGCAGTTTTCGAGCGGTTGATTACAATGAGCAGTTCTTC.